This TCR beta chain came from a study of T cells after posttransplantation cyclophosphamide. Cyclophosphamide on days +3 and +4 followed busulfan-fludarabine conditioning and a marrow graft. Study-level results: TRB overlap between skin or GI tissue T cells and blood was limited.

V lost 2 bases and J 4 bases, leaving 13 bases between the germline ends. The CDR3 spans 15 residues. Germline V gives CDR1 SGHAT, CDR2 FQNNGV. Of note for this clone: Its specificity is not known.

Repertoires were generated with immunoSEQ multiplex PCR, while TCRdb's copy carries only in-frame clones and drops some. The sample lists 30,000 to 45,000 clones, over 75% occurring once. The sequence was obtained from a female patient in her forties who received an allogeneic stem cell transplant from a related donor, was CMV-positive, and had no GVHD. Some T cells here may be from the graft donor. Specimen: CD4+ T cells sorted from blood, collected approximately 2,000 days after a stem cell transplant with posttransplant cyclophosphamide. The gene calls are TRBV11-2 and TRBJ2-3; tentatively, D is TRBD1 (5 bases). CDR3 nucleotides: TGTGCCAGCAGCTTATTCAGGGCACCCGCAGATACGCAGTATTTT. Translation: CASSLFRAPADTQYF.